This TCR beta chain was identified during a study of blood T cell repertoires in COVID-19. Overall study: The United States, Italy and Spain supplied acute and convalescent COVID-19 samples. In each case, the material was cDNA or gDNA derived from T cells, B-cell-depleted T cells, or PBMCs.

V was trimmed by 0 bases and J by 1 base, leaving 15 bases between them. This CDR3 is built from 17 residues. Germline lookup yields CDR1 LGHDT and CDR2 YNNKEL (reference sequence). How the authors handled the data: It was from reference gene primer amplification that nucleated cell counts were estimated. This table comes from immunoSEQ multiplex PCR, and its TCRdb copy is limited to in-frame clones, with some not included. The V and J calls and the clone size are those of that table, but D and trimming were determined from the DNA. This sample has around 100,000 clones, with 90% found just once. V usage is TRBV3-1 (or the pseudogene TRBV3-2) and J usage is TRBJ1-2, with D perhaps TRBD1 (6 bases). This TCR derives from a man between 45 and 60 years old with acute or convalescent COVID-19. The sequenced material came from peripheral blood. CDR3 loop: CASSQEINRDLNYGYTF. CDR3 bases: TGTGCCAGCAGCCAAGAGATAAACAGGGATCTTAACTATGGCTACACCTTC.